Listed here are 10 T cell receptor beta chains from one sample, sequenced in a study of T cells in Graves' hyperthyroidism and ophthalmopathy. The investigators amplified TCR beta CDR3 regions from RNA transcripts. HTBI primers were the set used in a first-round RT-PCR of the TCR CDR3. TCRdb fed the multiplex PCR reads into MiXCR, producing one record per CDR3 protein. The sample includes 600,000 to 900,000 distinct CDR3 sequences, 15% to 20% of them seen just once. Source material: blood. Every receptor here comes from a young man with Graves' hyperthyroidism.

Ten or more counts support this clonotype. The J gene is TRBJ1-1, the V gene TRBV2; TRBD1 aligns across 7 bases. CDR3 length: 14 residues. CDR1 is SNHLY, CDR2 FYNNEI, per germline. Trimming at V came to 7 bases and at J to 3 bases, leaving 8 bases not matched to a gene. This CDR3 reads CASTTGDVDTEAFF. The CDR3 DNA reads TGTGCCAGCACAACAGGGGATGTGGACACTGAAGCTTTCTTT.

This clonotype was observed many times. This chain uses TRBV18 with TRBJ2-7, with unresolved D. The CDR3 is 13 amino acids. V was clipped by 0 bases and J by 3 bases, with 6 bases between them. CDR1 and CDR2 (germline): KGHSH, LQKENI. The chain's CDR3 is CASSPPEYYEQYF. For the CDR3, the DNA is TGTGCCAGCTCACCACCGGAATACTACGAGCAGTACTTC.

In its sample, this clonotype was seen a few times. The rearrangement uses TRBV7-9 and TRBJ2-2; D possibly matches TRBD1 or TRBD2 (5 bases each). V was clipped by 5 bases and J by 0 bases, with 16 bases between them. Germline loops: CDR1 SEHNR, CDR2 FQNEAQ (reference sequence). CDR3 length equals 17 residues. CDR3 in amino acids: CASSLLLGRANTGELFF. In nucleotides, the CDR3 is TGTGCCAGCAGCCTACTCCTGGGGCGGGCGAACACCGGGGAGCTGTTTTTT.

This chain links TRBV19 with TRBJ2-3; a weak D match, TRBD2 (6 bases). The germline V gene encodes CDR1 LNHDA and CDR2 SQIVND (reference sequence). V lost 6 bases, J lost 4 bases, and 14 bases lay in between. The CDR3 runs to 14 residues. DNA for the CDR3: TGTGCCAGTAGCGGGACTCCCCCCCCAGATACGCAGTATTTT. This gives the protein CASSGTPPPDTQYF. Drawing the rest from reference TRBV19 and TRBJ2-3, the complete variable domain is DGGITQSPKYLFRKEGQNVTLSCEQNLNHDAMYWYRQDPGQGLRLIYYSQIVNDFQKGDIAEGYSVSREKKESFPLTVTSAQKNPTAFYLCASSGTPPPDTQYFGPGTRLTVL.

There are many counts of this clonotype. The J gene is TRBJ2-7, the V gene TRBV28; D perhaps matches TRBD2 (5 bases). The CDR3 is 14 residues long. Trimming removed 5 bases at V and 2 bases at J, with 13 bases between. CDR1 MDHEN and CDR2 SYDVKM come from the germline V gene. The CDR3 nucleotides are TGTGCCAGCAGTGGTACTAGTTTTCCCTACGAGCAGTACTTC. Translated, it gives CASSGTSFPYEQYF.

At least ten counts were recorded for this clonotype. V usage is TRBV30 and J usage is TRBJ1-2; D uncertain. Germline lookup yields CDR1 GTSNPN and CDR2 SVGIG (reference sequence). The CDR3 has 12 amino acids. The V end lost 4 bases, the J end lost 0 bases, and 6 bases lay between the germline ends. CDR3 amino acids: CAWKRANYGYTF. CDR3 sequence (DNA): TGTGCCTGGAAAAGGGCTAACTATGGCTACACCTTC.

This clonotype was seen ten or more times. This chain uses TRBV27 with TRBJ1-2, with 12 bases identical to TRBD1. CDR1 is MNHEY, CDR2 SMNVEV, per germline (reference sequence). The CDR3 has 16 amino acids. The V segment lost 6 bases and the J segment 2 bases; nucleotides outside the gene matches: 7. The CDR3 protein is CASRGQGANSNYGYTF. The DNA of the CDR3 is TGTGCCAGCAGGGGACAGGGGGCGAACTCCAACTATGGCTACACCTTC.

This clonotype was seen many times. This chain joins TRBV28 and TRBJ2-7; 7 positions match TRBD1. CDR3 size: 15 residues. V lost 3 bases, J lost 3 bases, and 8 bases stayed unmatched. Per germline, CDR1 MDHEN and CDR2 SYDVKM. The CDR3 nucleotides are TGTGCCAGCAGTTTCCAAGGGGGCCCGAACTACGAGCAGTACTTC. Translated: CASSFQGGPNYEQYF.

The rearrangement joins TRBV29-1 to TRBJ1-5; the D gene is possibly TRBD1 (5 bases). CDR3 length equals 13 residues. Deletions cut 4 bases from V and 4 bases from J, with 11 bases between. The germline gives CDR1 SQVTM, CDR2 ANQGSEA. The CDR3 nucleotides are TGCAGCGTTGTGTTCAGGGAAAATCAGCCCCAGCATTTT. Protein: CSVVFRENQPQHF.

J is TRBJ2-5 and V is TRBV27, with unresolved D. CDR3 length equals 12 residues. The germline V gene encodes CDR1 MNHEY and CDR2 SMNVEV (reference sequence). V gave up 8 bases and J gave up 5 bases, with 12 bases separating them. The CDR3 sequence is CASGISQETQYF. Here the CDR3 DNA reads TGTGCCAGCGGTATAAGCCAGGAGACCCAGTACTTC.